The entry below describes one T cell receptor beta chain. Its antigen is unidentified. The CDR3 is 14 amino acids. CDR1 is SNHLY, CDR2 FYNNEI, per germline. V lost 8 bases, J lost 6 bases, and 8 bases stayed unmatched. The PCR employed 60 Vbeta primers together with 13 Jbeta primers. Data came from immunoSEQ multiplex PCR; TCRdb stores just in-frame clones and leaves some out. The table has 60,000 to 70,000 clones, around 80% seen once. These data belong to a study of cytomegalovirus exposure and HLA in healthy donors. Study-wide results and caveats: Highest at DRB1 and lowest at HLA-C, TCR association rates differed among HLA loci in a later analysis.

The origin of this receptor is a woman in her forties in good health and CMV-seropositive. Source material: PBMCs. This chain joins TRBV2 and TRBJ2-2; the match to TRBD1 covers 8 bases. CDR3 loop: CASHRGSGAGELFF. In DNA form, the CDR3 reads TGTGCCAGCCACAGGGGGAGTGGGGCCGGGGAGCTGTTTTTT.